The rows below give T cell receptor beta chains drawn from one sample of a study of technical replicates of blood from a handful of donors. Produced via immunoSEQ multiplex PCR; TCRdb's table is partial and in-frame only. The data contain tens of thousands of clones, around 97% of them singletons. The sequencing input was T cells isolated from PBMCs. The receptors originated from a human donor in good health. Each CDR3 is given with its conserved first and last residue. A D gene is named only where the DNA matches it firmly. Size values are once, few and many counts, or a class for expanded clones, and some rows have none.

CDR3aa: CSVASGGDTGELFF
CDR3nt: TGCAGCGTCGCCAGCGGAGGGGACACCGGGGAGCTGTTTTTT
j_gene: TRBJ2-2
abundance: NA
d_gene: NA
v_gene: TRBV29-1

CDR3aa: CASSVRETVGEQFF
CDR3nt: TGTGCCAGCAGTGTGCGGGAGACGGTGGGCGAGCAGTTCTTC
j_gene: TRBJ2-1
abundance: NA
d_gene: TRBD2
v_gene: TRBV6-4

CDR3aa: CASTFGIAGSRTDTQYF
CDR3nt: TGTGCCAGTACTTTCGGGATCGCGGGGAGTAGGACAGATACGCAGTATTTT
j_gene: TRBJ2-3
abundance: NA
d_gene: NA
v_gene: TRBV19

CDR3aa: CASSPIGGQTGELFF
CDR3nt: TGTGCCAGCAGCCCTATCGGGGGGCAGACCGGGGAGCTGTTTTTT
j_gene: TRBJ2-2
abundance: NA
d_gene: NA
v_gene: TRBV27

CDR3aa: CASSLGQGGANQPQHF
CDR3nt: TGTGCCAGCAGCTTGGGACAGGGGGGCGCCAATCAGCCCCAGCATTTT
j_gene: TRBJ1-5
abundance: NA
d_gene: TRBD1
v_gene: TRBV5-6

CDR3aa: CASSATGGDSYEQYF
CDR3nt: TGTGCCAGCAGCGCTACGGGGGGGGATTCCTACGAGCAGTACTTC
j_gene: TRBJ2-7
abundance: NA
d_gene: TRBD2
v_gene: TRBV4-2

CDR3aa: CSVFSGTADQPQHF
CDR3nt: TGCAGCGTATTCTCAGGGACAGCGGATCAGCCCCAGCATTTT
j_gene: TRBJ1-5
abundance: NA
d_gene: TRBD1
v_gene: TRBV29-1

CDR3aa: CASSLSGTPQFF
CDR3nt: TGTGCCAGCAGCTTAAGCGGGACCCCACAGTTCTTC
j_gene: TRBJ2-1
abundance: NA
d_gene: TRBD2
v_gene: TRBV13

CDR3aa: CASSPGLAGNNEQFF
CDR3nt: TGTGCCAGCAGTCCCGGACTAGCGGGAAACAATGAGCAGTTCTTC
j_gene: TRBJ2-1
abundance: NA
d_gene: TRBD2
v_gene: TRBV5-6

CDR3aa: CASSRWTGNTEAFF
CDR3nt: TGTGCCAGCAGCCGGTGGACGGGAAACACTGAAGCTTTCTTT
j_gene: TRBJ1-1
abundance: NA
d_gene: NA
v_gene: TRBV5-4

CDR3aa: CASSPRGTADYEQYF
CDR3nt: TGTGCCAGCAGTCCCCGCGGGACAGCTGATTACGAGCAGTACTTC
j_gene: TRBJ2-7
abundance: NA
d_gene: NA
v_gene: TRBV28

CDR3aa: CASTGGNEQFF
CDR3nt: TGTGCCAGTACAGGGGGGAATGAGCAGTTCTTC
j_gene: TRBJ2-1
abundance: NA
d_gene: TRBD1
v_gene: TRBV6-6

CDR3aa: CASSAGQGRNTEAFF
CDR3nt: TGTGCCAGCAGCGCCGGACAGGGACGGAACACTGAAGCTTTCTTT
j_gene: TRBJ1-1
abundance: once
d_gene: TRBD1
v_gene: TRBV9

CDR3aa: CASSGGRWPGNTIYF
CDR3nt: TGTGCCAGCTCAGGGGGCAGGTGGCCCGGAAACACCATATATTTT
j_gene: TRBJ1-3
abundance: NA
d_gene: TRBD1
v_gene: TRBV11-3

CDR3aa: CASSQSGYSYNEQFF
CDR3nt: TGTGCCAGCAGCCAGAGCGGGTACTCCTACAATGAGCAGTTCTTC
j_gene: TRBJ2-1
abundance: NA
d_gene: NA
v_gene: TRBV6-5

CDR3aa: CASSLAGQGGNTIYF
CDR3nt: TGTGCCAGCAGCTTGGCTGGGCAGGGGGGAAACACCATATATTTT
j_gene: TRBJ1-3
abundance: NA
d_gene: NA
v_gene: TRBV5-4

CDR3aa: CASSPLRTDDNEQFF
CDR3nt: TGTGCCAGCTCACCACTTAGGACTGATGACAATGAGCAGTTCTTC
j_gene: TRBJ2-1
abundance: NA
d_gene: NA
v_gene: TRBV18

CDR3aa: CASSYINRGTEAFF
CDR3nt: TGTGCCAGCAGTTACATTAACAGGGGCACTGAAGCTTTCTTT
j_gene: TRBJ1-1
abundance: NA
d_gene: TRBD1
v_gene: TRBV6-5

CDR3aa: CAISTLGFEFF
CDR3nt: TGTGCCATCAGTACACTAGGGTTCGAGTTCTTC
j_gene: TRBJ2-1
abundance: NA
d_gene: NA
v_gene: TRBV10-3

CDR3aa: CAWALDWNTEAFF
CDR3nt: TGTGCCTGGGCCTTGGACTGGAACACTGAAGCTTTCTTT
j_gene: TRBJ1-1
abundance: NA
d_gene: NA
v_gene: TRBV30

CDR3aa: CASSVGGTANEKLFF
CDR3nt: TGTGCCAGCAGCGTAGGGGGGACAGCTAATGAAAAACTGTTTTTT
j_gene: TRBJ1-4
abundance: NA
d_gene: TRBD1
v_gene: TRBV9

CDR3aa: CATLGLPRGPNYGYTF
CDR3nt: TGTGCCACCCTAGGACTCCCGAGAGGGCCTAACTATGGCTACACCTTC
j_gene: TRBJ1-2
abundance: NA
d_gene: NA
v_gene: TRBV19

CDR3aa: CASSFDQGKDF
CDR3nt: TGTGCCAGCAGTTTCGATCAGGGCAAGGATTTT
j_gene: TRBJ2-3
abundance: NA
d_gene: NA
v_gene: TRBV28

CDR3aa: CASSRDPRETQYF
CDR3nt: TGTGCCAGCAGCCGTGACCCTAGGGAGACCCAGTACTTC
j_gene: TRBJ2-5
abundance: NA
d_gene: NA
v_gene: TRBV7-2

CDR3aa: CASSYSTGEWNTEAFF
CDR3nt: TGTGCCAGCAGTTACTCGACAGGGGAGTGGAACACTGAAGCTTTCTTT
j_gene: TRBJ1-1
abundance: once
d_gene: TRBD1
v_gene: TRBV6-5

CDR3aa: CASRTGYEQYF
CDR3nt: TGTGCCAGCAGGACTGGCTACGAGCAGTACTTC
j_gene: TRBJ2-7
abundance: NA
d_gene: NA
v_gene: TRBV6-6

CDR3aa: CASSVAPGNQPQHF
CDR3nt: TGTGCCAGCAGCGTAGCACCGGGTAATCAGCCCCAGCATTTT
j_gene: TRBJ1-5
abundance: NA
d_gene: NA
v_gene: TRBV9

CDR3aa: CASSLGPGPLDGYTF
CDR3nt: TGTGCCAGCAGCTTAGGACCGGGTCCCCTAGATGGCTACACCTTC
j_gene: TRBJ1-2
abundance: NA
d_gene: NA
v_gene: TRBV7-9

CDR3aa: CASIRQGSYEQYF
CDR3nt: TGTGCCAGCATAAGACAGGGATCCTACGAGCAGTACTTC
j_gene: TRBJ2-7
abundance: NA
d_gene: TRBD1
v_gene: TRBV6-5

CDR3aa: CASSAPWGAGAADTQYF
CDR3nt: TGTGCCAGCAGCGCCCCCTGGGGAGCGGGAGCCGCAGATACGCAGTATTTT
j_gene: TRBJ2-3
abundance: NA
d_gene: TRBD2
v_gene: TRBV9

CDR3aa: CAWSVAAGGRVTDTQYF
CDR3nt: TGTGCCTGGAGTGTTGCAGCGGGAGGGCGAGTCACAGATACGCAGTATTTT
j_gene: TRBJ2-3
abundance: NA
d_gene: TRBD2
v_gene: TRBV30

CDR3aa: CASSWGSGTGGNEQFF
CDR3nt: TGTGCCAGCAGTTGGGGGTCCGGGACAGGGGGGAATGAGCAGTTCTTC
j_gene: TRBJ2-1
abundance: NA
d_gene: TRBD1
v_gene: TRBV27

CDR3aa: CASSLTRGLNQPQHF
CDR3nt: TGTGCCAGCAGCTTGACCAGGGGGCTGAATCAGCCCCAGCATTTT
j_gene: TRBJ1-5
abundance: NA
d_gene: TRBD1
v_gene: TRBV7-8

CDR3aa: CASVGRGSLTGNTIYF
CDR3nt: TGTGCCAGCGTCGGAAGAGGGAGTTTAACGGGAAACACCATATATTTT
j_gene: TRBJ1-3
abundance: NA
d_gene: NA
v_gene: TRBV7-8

CDR3aa: CASMTSGDRKTQYF
CDR3nt: TGTGCCAGCATGACTAGCGGGGACCGGAAGACCCAGTACTTC
j_gene: TRBJ2-5
abundance: NA
d_gene: TRBD2
v_gene: TRBV27

CDR3aa: CASSTAGGLGYEQYF
CDR3nt: TGCGCCAGCAGCACAGCGGGAGGTTTAGGCTACGAGCAGTACTTC
j_gene: TRBJ2-7
abundance: NA
d_gene: TRBD2
v_gene: TRBV5-1

CDR3aa: CASSLLAGRSDTQYF
CDR3nt: TGTGCCAGCAGCTTATTGGCCGGGAGGTCAGATACGCAGTATTTT
j_gene: TRBJ2-3
abundance: NA
d_gene: TRBD2
v_gene: TRBV11-1

CDR3aa: CASSLRPTISSYEQYF
CDR3nt: TGTGCCAGCAGCTTACGCCCGACTATTAGCTCCTACGAGCAGTACTTC
j_gene: TRBJ2-7
abundance: NA
d_gene: NA
v_gene: TRBV7-3

CDR3aa: CASSLNIEAFF
CDR3nt: TGTGCCAGCAGTTTAAACATTGAAGCTTTCTTT
j_gene: TRBJ1-1
abundance: NA
d_gene: NA
v_gene: TRBV25-1

CDR3aa: CASSRLAESSYEQYF
CDR3nt: TGTGCCAGCAGCCGACTAGCGGAGAGCTCCTACGAGCAGTACTTC
j_gene: TRBJ2-7
abundance: NA
d_gene: TRBD2
v_gene: TRBV13